This T cell receptor (beta chain) comes out of a study of T cell responses to AZD1222 COVID-19 vaccine. Some clones are missing from TCRdb's copy, which holds only in-frame ones; the method was immunoSEQ multiplex PCR. The data contain about 78,000 clones, over 75% of them singletons. General observations from the study: Without day 14 samples, only post-peak T cell repertoires were studied.

In regard to this clone: Its target is not known.

Per the germline V gene, CDR1 is MDHEN and CDR2 is SYDVKM. The V end lost 7 bases, the J end lost 0 bases, and 9 bases lay between the germline ends. This CDR3 spans 14 amino acids. The chain uses TRBV28 and TRBJ1-4, with D perhaps TRBD1 (5 bases). The clonotype was recovered from an adult in good health. Sequencing used peripheral blood, obtained on day 0 of MenACWY control vaccination. This chain's CDR3 is CASNGGATNEKLFF. The DNA of the CDR3 is TGTGCCAGCAATGGGGGGGCAACTAATGAAAAACTGTTTTTT. The whole variable domain, remainder taken from reference TRBV28 and TRBJ1-4, is DVKVTQSSRYLVKRTGEKVFLECVQDMDHENMFWYRQDPGLGLRLIYFSYDVKMKEKGDIPEGYSVSREKKERFSLILESASTNQTSMYLCASNGGATNEKLFFGSGTQLSVL.